The 6 T cell receptor beta chains listed next were all sequenced from one sample in a study of human T cells and chemical hapten exposure. Time point defined: patch test 2, 6 weeks after DPC sensitization. Stated treatment: therapeutic diphenylcyclopropenone sensitization with weekly scalp DPC. TCRdb reprocessed the RACE reads with MiXCR, giving one entry per CDR3 protein. The data contain approximately 96,000 distinct CDR3 sequences, 9% to 9.5% of them singletons. The specimen comprised whole blood, sampled in connection with sensitization to the hapten diphenylcyclopropenone (DPC). The receptors were sampled from a woman between 40 and 55 years old with alopecia areata. Some clones in this sample may be carry-over from other donors' samples.

This clonotype was seen repeatedly, ten times or more. The CDR3 DNA follows: TGTGCCAGCAGCAACCCCGGCCAAAATGAGCAGTTCTTC. Encoded protein: CASSNPGQNEQFF. V usage is TRBV11-2 and J usage is TRBJ2-1; the D is unclear. The V end lost 5 bases, the J end lost 7 bases, and 12 bases lay between the germline ends. Germline V gives CDR1 SGHAT, CDR2 FQNNGV. The CDR3 runs to 13 residues.

This clonotype was picked up a small number of times. The V call is TRBV7-9, the J call TRBJ1-1, with 7 bases lining up with TRBD1. Trimming removed 2 bases from V and 1 base from J; junction bases left unmatched: 7. The CDR3 totals 16 residues. Germline values: CDR1 SEHNR, CDR2 FQNEAQ (reference sequence). The CDR3 sequence is CASSLKPGQSNTEAFF. The CDR3 bases are TGTGCCAGCAGCTTAAAGCCGGGACAGTCGAACACTGAAGCTTTCTTT.

Many counts were recorded for this clonotype. This sequence joins TRBV29-1 and TRBJ2-7; D unclear. Deletions cut 7 bases from V and 6 bases from J, with 13 bases between. CDR1 is SQVTM and CDR2 is ANQGSEA in the germline V gene. The CDR3 covers 11 residues. The CDR3 bases are TGCAGCGCCTCCGAGAGAGGCGAGCAGTACTTC. It specifies CSASERGEQYF.

In this sample, this clonotype turned up many times. The V gene is TRBV6-2 or TRBV6-3, the J gene TRBJ2-6, with 8 bases identical to TRBD1. Trimming took 7 bases from V and 0 from J; bases not matched to a gene: 5. The CDR3 covers 16 residues. CDR1 is MNHEY, CDR2 SVGEGT, per germline. CDR3 DNA sequence: TGTGCCAGCACGAGGGACAGGACCTCTGGGGCCAACGTCCTGACTTTC. Translation: CASTRDRTSGANVLTF.

The rearrangement uses TRBV5-1 and TRBJ1-6, with TRBD1 identical over 7 bases. The CDR3 spans 14 residues. Germline V gene sequence: CDR1 SGHRS, CDR2 YFSETQ. Trimming at V came to 3 bases and at J to 11 bases, leaving 8 bases not matched to a gene. The CDR3: CASSSTGLGTPLHF. The CDR3 DNA reads TGCGCCAGCAGCTCGACAGGGCTTGGGACACCCCTCCACTTT.

The V and J genes are TRBV5-4 and TRBJ2-5, with TRBD2 identical over 8 bases. CDR3 length equals 14 residues. J lost 0 bases, V lost 4 bases, and 2 bases had no gene match. The germline V gene has CDR1 SGHNT and CDR2 YYREEE (reference sequence). CDR3 DNA sequence: TGTGCCAGCAGCCCGGGACTAGACCAAGAGACCCAGTACTTC. As protein: CASSPGLDQETQYF. Together with reference TRBV5-4 and TRBJ2-5, the CDR3 gives the full variable domain: ETGVTQSPTHLIKTRGQQVTLRCSSQSGHNTVSWYQQALGQGPQFIFQYYREEENGRGNFPPRFSGLQFPNYSSELNVNALELDDSALYLCASSPGLDQETQYFGPGTRLLVL.